Each of the 10 T cell receptor beta chains below was sequenced from the same sample in a study of T cell responses to AZD1222 COVID-19 vaccine. Sequencing was performed with immunoSEQ multiplex PCR; in TCRdb, only in-frame clones are kept and a portion is missing. The sample contains tens of thousands of clones, 90% to 95% of which appear only once. Sequenced material: peripheral blood, taken 28 days after the second dose of the MenACWY control vaccine. The receptors derive from an adult who received the MenACWY meningococcal vaccine as a control.

This chain joins TRBV27 and TRBJ1-5; D uncertain. The CDR3 runs to 13 residues. From germline, CDR1 is MNHEY and CDR2 SMNVEV (reference sequence). V lost 6 bases and J lost 6, with 12 bases in between. In nucleotides, the CDR3 is TGTGCCAGCAGACCCTCCCCAATTCAGCCCCAGCATTTT. Its protein is CASRPSPIQPQHF.

The gene calls are TRBV28 and TRBJ1-4; tentatively, D is TRBD1 (6 bases). The CDR3 is 14 amino acids. Trimming stripped 8 bases from V and 3 bases from J, with 13 bases between. The V gene's germline CDR1 is MDHEN and CDR2 SYDVKM. The CDR3 sequence: CASVEGGSNEKLFF. DNA of the CDR3: TGTGCCAGCGTCGAGGGGGGGTCTAATGAAAAACTGTTTTTT.

The V call is TRBV3-1 (or the pseudogene TRBV3-2), the J call TRBJ1-6; D is possibly TRBD1 (6 bases). Germline V gene sequence: CDR1 LGHDT, CDR2 YNNKEL (reference sequence). Trimming removed 5 bases from V and 9 bases from J, with 14 bases in between. This CDR3 has 14 amino acids. CDR3 region: CASSTGLVSSPLHF. CDR3 DNA: TGTGCCAGCAGCACAGGGTTGGTGAGTTCACCCCTCCACTTT.

The chain links TRBV11-3 to TRBJ1-3, with D possibly TRBD1 on 6 matching bases. The CDR3 is 15 residues long. Trimming pared 2 bases from V and 0 bases from J, leaving 8 bases between. The V gene's germline CDR1 is SGHNT and CDR2 YENEEA. The CDR3 bases are TGTGCCAGCAGCTTAAGGGACAACTCTGGAAACACCATATATTTT. Protein sequence: CASSLRDNSGNTIYF.

The genes are TRBV5-6 and TRBJ1-2; TRBD1 might be the D (5 bases). Trimming pared 1 base from V and 4 bases from J, leaving 11 bases between. CDR3 length: 14 amino acids. Germline values: CDR1 SGHDT, CDR2 YYEEEE. In DNA, the CDR3 is TGTGCCAGCAGCTTGTGGGACCGACTCTATGGCTACACCTTC. This sequence encodes CASSLWDRLYGYTF.

This clone was seen a single time. The chain employs TRBV18 and TRBJ1-5, with a weak D call TRBD1 (6 bases). This CDR3 is built from 14 residues. V lost 2 bases and J lost 7, with 12 bases in between. The germline gives CDR1 KGHSH, CDR2 LQKENI. The CDR3 sequence is CASSPTTGKQPQHF. The DNA for the CDR3 is TGTGCCAGCTCACCAACGACAGGAAAACAGCCCCAGCATTTT. Filled out from reference TRBV18 and TRBJ1-5, the complete variable domain reads NAGVMQNPRHLVRRRGQEARLRCSPMKGHSHVYWYRQLPEEGLKFMVYLQKENIIDESGMPKERFSAEFPKEGPSILRIQQVVRGDSAAYFCASSPTTGKQPQHFGDGTRLSIL.

V and J are TRBV28 and TRBJ1-2, with 9 bases lining up with TRBD1. The CDR3 consists of 15 residues. Germline CDR1 reads MDHEN; CDR2 reads SYDVKM. With 5 bases clipped from V and 5 bases from J, the junction kept 9 bases outside the gene matches. CDR3 loop: CASSRTGAVWYGYTF. CDR3 DNA: TGTGCCAGCAGTAGGACAGGGGCGGTGTGGTATGGCTACACCTTC.

The chain combines TRBV21-1 with TRBJ2-7; the D segment call TRBD2 is taken from the table without a DNA check. TRBV21-1 is listed as a pseudogene. The CDR3 extends over 21 amino acids. The CDR3 loop reads CASSLDGGLAGGTLGSYEQYF. The CDR3 DNA reads TGTGCCAGCAGCTTGGACGGTGGACTAGCGGGAGGGACCCTAGGGTCCTACGAGCAGTACTTC.

This clone occurred once. Written as DNA, the CDR3 is TGTGCCAGCAGCTTAGGTTTGAGCTTAAGGGTGCAGTACTTC. As protein: CASSLGLSLRVQYF. The chain uses TRBV13 and TRBJ2-7; the D is unclear. CDR3 length: 14 residues. Germline CDR1 reads PRHDT; CDR2 reads FYEKMQ (reference sequence). V lost 0 bases to trimming and J lost 9 bases, with 15 bases between them.

CDR3 amino acids: CASSEAPPRGLARDPGELFF. The CDR3 DNA reads TGTGCCAGCAGTGAAGCCCCTCCGCGCGGCCTAGCGAGAGACCCCGGGGAGCTGTTTTTT. The chain carries TRBV2 and TRBJ2-2; D perhaps matches TRBD2 (6 bases). This CDR3 is built from 20 residues. Germline CDR1 and CDR2: SNHLY and FYNNEI. V lost 0 bases, J lost 6 bases, and 26 bases lay in between.